The source of this T cell receptor beta chain is a study of cytomegalovirus exposure and HLA in healthy donors (dated by TCRdb to about 2017). Background on the whole study: An earlier analysis of roughly 610 of the donors reported 250 to 300 Gb of sequence data and 117 million unique TCR beta sequences obtained from about 179 million T cells. Across roughly 420 genotyped donors of the cohort, an average of 235,054 unique TCR beta nucleotide sequences per donor were sequenced, and approximately 17% of those sequences were non-productive. HLA typing covered class I and class II loci at four-digit resolution. To predict cytomegalovirus infection status, the study combined high-throughput TCR immunosequencing, statistical association of individual TCRs with disease status, and machine learning. Genome-wide SNP genotypes for about 55% of the roughly 670 donors were used in a later genetic analysis, which treated that subset as a discovery cohort. To decide whether each TCR beta V gene segment behaved as functional or pseudogenic, an earlier analysis of fewer than 750 of the donors relied on high-throughput TCR beta sequencing. All discovery cohort repertoires had been generated using a single sequencing platform. Rather than drawing on any new phenotypic data, the later analysis identified candidate immune exposures from TCR beta sequences and the way those sequences occurred across donors. About 280 gigabases of sequencing data and around 87 million unique TCR sequences were included in an early release covering 550 to 800 HLA-typed donors. Donor age, sex, ethnicity and CMV serostatus were compiled together with the repertoire data. The aim of the study was to test whether cataloging public T cell receptors could identify signatures of past pathogen exposure. A separate validation cohort of roughly 120 different subjects was used in addition to the approximately 610-subject first cohort. A later analysis re-examined previously published TCR beta repertoires from just over 650 donors and added high-resolution HLA genotyping to investigate patterns of TCR occurrence. Of the roughly 400 genotyped donors, 65% to 90% were placed in the genetic ancestry cluster associated with self-reported Caucasian donors. The number of typed donors differed by locus: about 620-630 for A, B, C, DRB1 and DQB1; some 540 for DQA1; 606 for DPA1; and about 450 for DPB1. Because of strong linkage in the cohort, five DR-DQ haplotypes were treated as single units for association and clustering. The study profiled the T cell repertoires of 500 to 800 subjects by immunosequencing and related them to cytomegalovirus serostatus.

To prepare the library, the immunoSEQ multiplex PCR assay was applied. For the multiplex PCR, a mixture combining 60 forward primers for TCR Vbeta segments and 13 reverse primers for TCR Jbeta segments was used. Amplification of the CDR3 region of rearranged TCR beta genes was performed with a multiplex PCR assay on genomic DNA. The Illumina HiSeq System was used to sequence the amplified TCR beta libraries as 87-base-pair reads. For the original study's pipeline: A later analysis tallied around 87 million unique TCR beta chains across the 600 to 700 repertoires, and some 10 million of those chains were shared by two or more donors. Raw reads were error-corrected and collapsed into unique sequences by a nearest-neighbor algorithm in which closely related sequences were merged to remove PCR and sequencing errors. CDR3 sequences were aligned to IMGT reference sequences to assign V, D and J gene segments. For a sequence to be retained, a match of at least six nucleotides was required to both a V gene segment and a J gene segment. Rearrangements were classified as productive when the CDR3 lacked stop codons and remained in frame with V and J, and all other rearrangements were classified as non-productive. CDR3 was defined by IMGT convention, running from the second conserved V-encoded cysteine to the conserved J-encoded phenylalanine. The earlier analysis of roughly 590 of the donors excluded any sequence lacking an unambiguous match to a single V gene segment. An earlier analysis of approximately 590 of the donors classified V segments as functional when productive rearrangements were above 56.7% and as segregating when the standard deviation between donors was above 5%. A statistical classification framework was built for diagnosing cytomegalovirus status from the catalog of TCR beta chain sequences. A later analysis assigned V and J genes by comparing TCR nucleotide sequences with IMGT/GENE-DB human TR gene sequences. The TCRdist pipeline was used in a later analysis to assign CDR3 sequences and most-parsimonious VDJ recombination scenarios. In a later analysis, each TCR beta chain was defined by its CDR3 amino acid sequence together with its V-gene family, and reads without a unique V-gene family were excluded. To address suspected cross-contamination and a sequencing artifact, a later analysis removed roughly 580 highly shared, low-generation-probability nucleotide sequences. For each public chain, a later analysis derived a clonal expansion index from normalized ranks of inferred template counts within each repertoire. A later analysis computed generation probabilities with a VDJ recombination model fitted to out-of-frame rearrangements, and checked the results against IGoR. A later analysis scored TCR-TCR, TCR-HLA and TCR-CMV co-occurrence with hypergeometric tests, applying a repertoire-size bias correction to TCR pairs. A later analysis estimated false discovery rates by permuting HLA or CMV assignments 20 times. In a later analysis, co-occurring TCRs were grouped with DBSCAN, and TCRdist sequence similarity was added when clustering was performed within HLA-allele-positive subsets. Co-occurrence clustering excluded repertoires with fewer than 30,000 or more than 120,000 public chains, plus five with anomalous nucleotide sharing. The clones in this table, taken by TCRdb from immuneACCESS, are in-frame only. Not every clone is retained; where verified, under half of the shortfall comes from an unresolved V gene, and the cause of the rest is unknown. That table furnishes V, J and clone size, whereas the DNA furnished D and trimming. The sample profile shows roughly 130,000 clones; roughly 80% of them were found once. The ten top clones hold more than 2% of the sample.

About this clone itself: Its antigen target is currently unknown. No much larger clone is present one base from it, and per-base qualities are unavailable.

What the work shows at the level of the full study, not this receptor alone: While some public TCRs were present in many individuals, most TCR sequences turned up only very rarely across donors. According to the authors, the approach could potentially be generalized to other disease states and immunological phenotypes. For the cohort, immune exposure information was limited to CMV serostatus. Because counts were too low, roughly 16 rarely observed V segments, including chromosome 9 orphons, were left out of the earlier analysis of roughly 600 of the donors. A later analysis associated approximately 17,000 TCR beta sequences with specific HLA alleles at a false discovery rate of 0.05. Presence/absence analyses assumed roughly uniform sequencing depth across donors, an assumption that may not hold. V-gene and J-gene trimming of TCR beta chains was associated with a missense DCLRE1C variant in a later genetic analysis, and the association was replicated in an independent cohort. In a later analysis, the rate of TCR association differed among HLA loci, with DRB1 alleles having the most associated TCRs and HLA-C alleles having the fewest. A further reported finding was that TCR beta sequences accurately predicted the HLA-A and HLA-B alleles for most subjects in the first cohort. In a later analysis, most CMV-associated TCR beta chains were found to appear HLA-restricted, with HLA associations seemingly driven largely by CMV exposure. Because HLA typing was unavailable for some donors at each locus, only the typed subset was used in association tests. In a later analysis, HLA-associated TCR beta chains showed more clonal expansion and lower generation probabilities than non-associated chains that were equally common. Compared with the approximately 670-donor mean, donors in an Asian-associated ancestry cluster had fewer N-insertions in productive TCRs, according to a later genetic analysis. Linkage disequilibrium might explain the correlated functional status among segregating V segments, but an unknown experimental factor could not be excluded. Cytomegalovirus status was reported to be diagnosed by the classifier with high specificity and sensitivity in both the original and validation cohorts. In the study, 164 TCR beta chains were listed as associated with cytomegalovirus. Broadly in line with IMGT annotations, most TCR beta V segments showed up in productive rearrangements about 90% or about 30% of the time in an earlier analysis of 450 to 750 of the donors. Several of the top co-occurrence clusters appeared to be linked to parvovirus B19, influenza, CMV and Epstein-Barr virus, according to a later analysis. A cluster of highly shared sequence variants was judged likely to represent a technical artifact of the sequencing pipeline. Assigning TCR associations to individual alleles was difficult when HLA alleles, especially DR and DQ, strongly co-occurred. The cohort was sequenced for TCR beta chains only, and without alpha or paired-chain data the features that could be detected were limited. A few of the identified cytomegalovirus-associated TCR beta chains were confirmed in vitro to be specific for cytomegalovirus antigens. The 87-base-pair reads could not distinguish some IMGT-functional V segments, including TRBV6-2 and TRBV6-3, so those segments were excluded.

CDR1 and CDR2 are read off the germline V gene (reference sequence) as SSHAT and FNYEAQ. The CDR3 contains 16 residues, cysteine and phenylalanine counted. Only the CDR3 portion is preserved as DNA: 48 bases, with reading frame beginning at the first base. V ends up 1 base short and J 4 bases short, with an unmatched junction base count of 5. In total, approximately 610 healthy bone marrow donors made up the cohort. All cohort members were sampled while nominally healthy, although unrecorded immune exposures were likely present. The donor tested CMV seronegative, placing the donor among the 352 seronegative members of the cohort. Every donor gave a peripheral blood sample, and the peripheral blood mononuclear cells from that sample were used for TCR beta sequencing. Genomic DNA was extracted from the blood cell samples with the Qiagen DNeasy Blood Extraction Kit.

Sequenced sample: PBMCs. The chain is encoded by TRBV7-7 joined to TRBJ2-5, with 11 bases aligning to TRBD2. The TCR originated in a man aged 25 to 45 in good health and CMV-seronegative. The nucleotide sequence is given as TGTGCCAGCAGCTTAGTAGCGGGGGGGCCGTCAGAGACCCAGTACTTC. This translates into CASSLVAGGPSETQYF.